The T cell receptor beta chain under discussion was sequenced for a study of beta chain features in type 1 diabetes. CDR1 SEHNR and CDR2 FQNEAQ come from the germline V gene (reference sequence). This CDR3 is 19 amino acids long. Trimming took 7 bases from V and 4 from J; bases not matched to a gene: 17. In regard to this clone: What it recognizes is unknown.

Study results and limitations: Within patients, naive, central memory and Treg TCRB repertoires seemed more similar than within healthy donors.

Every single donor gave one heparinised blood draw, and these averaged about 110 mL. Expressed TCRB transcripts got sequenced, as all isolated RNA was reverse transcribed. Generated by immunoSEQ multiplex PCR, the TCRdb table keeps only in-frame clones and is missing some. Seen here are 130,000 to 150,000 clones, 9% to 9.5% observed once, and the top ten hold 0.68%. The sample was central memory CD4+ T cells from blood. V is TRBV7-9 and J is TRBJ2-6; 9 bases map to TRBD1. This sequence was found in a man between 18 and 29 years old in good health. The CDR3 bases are TGTGCCAGCAACCGTAGGCCCGGGACAGGGTTGTCCGGGGCCAACGTCCTGACTTTC. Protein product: CASNRRPGTGLSGANVLTF.